This TCR beta chain was sequenced during a study of regulatory T cells in long-lasting Graves disease. This clonotype was observed many times. Germline CDR1 is SNHLY and CDR2 is FYNNEI. The junction had 9 bases not matched to a gene; V was cut back by 8 bases and J by 2 bases. The CDR3 spans 14 residues. CDR3 regions were amplified by Arm-PCR using iRepertoire HTBI primers to build TCR beta libraries. A single record per CDR3 protein comes from TCRdb applying MiXCR to the multiplex PCR reads. The table shows approximately 490,000 distinct CDR3 sequences, with 15% to 20% occurring only once. Time point specified: newly diagnosed GD, antithyroid drugs for less than 3 months. Construction of the TCR library relied on RNA isolated from PBMCs. Separately, the same data were catalogued under a study of T cells in Graves' hyperthyroidism and ophthalmopathy. This second report adds: Diagnoses were made from clinical symptoms, serum measures (thyroxine and TRAb), thyroid ultrasound and orbital computed tomography.

The TCR was taken from a middle-aged man with Graves disease. The chain links TRBV2 to TRBJ2-7, with 7 bases lining up with TRBD2. Sequences were derived from peripheral blood mononuclear cells (PBMCs), sampled at new diagnosis, from a patient treated with antithyroid drugs. Here the CDR3 reads CASVRAGAPYEQYF. The DNA of the CDR3 is TGTGCCAGCGTAAGGGCGGGAGCCCCCTACGAGCAGTACTTC.